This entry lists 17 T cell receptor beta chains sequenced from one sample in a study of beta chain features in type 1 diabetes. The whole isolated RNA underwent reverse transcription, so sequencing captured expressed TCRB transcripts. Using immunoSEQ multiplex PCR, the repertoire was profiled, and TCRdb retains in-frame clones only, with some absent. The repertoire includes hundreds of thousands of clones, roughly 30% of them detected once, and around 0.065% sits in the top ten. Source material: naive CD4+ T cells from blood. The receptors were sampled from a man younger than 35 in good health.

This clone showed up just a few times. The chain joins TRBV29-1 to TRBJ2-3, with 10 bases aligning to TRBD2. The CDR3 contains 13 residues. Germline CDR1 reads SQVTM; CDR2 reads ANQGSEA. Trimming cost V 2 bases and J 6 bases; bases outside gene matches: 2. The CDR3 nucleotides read TGCAGCGTTGAACTAGCGGGAGTGGATACGCAGTATTTT. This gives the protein CSVELAGVDTQYF.

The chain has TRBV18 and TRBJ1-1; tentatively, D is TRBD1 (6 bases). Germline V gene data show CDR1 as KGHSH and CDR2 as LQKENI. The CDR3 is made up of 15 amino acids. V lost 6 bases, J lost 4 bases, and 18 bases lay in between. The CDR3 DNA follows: TGTGCCAGCTCGCGAACGCAGGGGTTGGGCACTGAAGCTTTCTTT. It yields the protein CASSRTQGLGTEAFF.

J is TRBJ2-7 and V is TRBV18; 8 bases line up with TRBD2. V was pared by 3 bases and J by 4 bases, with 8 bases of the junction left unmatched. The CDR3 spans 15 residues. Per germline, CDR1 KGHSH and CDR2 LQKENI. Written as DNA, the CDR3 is TGTGCCAGCTCACCCCCGGGAGGGTTAGTGTACGAGCAGTACTTC. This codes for CASSPPGGLVYEQYF.

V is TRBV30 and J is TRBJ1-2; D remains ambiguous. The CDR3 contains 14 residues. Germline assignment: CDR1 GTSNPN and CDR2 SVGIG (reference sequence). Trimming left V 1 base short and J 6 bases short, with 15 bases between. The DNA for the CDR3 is TGTGCCTGGAGTGGCCCGGGATACTTGCATGGCTACACCTTC. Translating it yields CAWSGPGYLHGYTF.

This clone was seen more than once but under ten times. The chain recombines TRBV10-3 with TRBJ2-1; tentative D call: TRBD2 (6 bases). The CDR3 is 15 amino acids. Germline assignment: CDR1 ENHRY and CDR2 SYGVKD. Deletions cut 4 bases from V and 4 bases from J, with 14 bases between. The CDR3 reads CAISGLGTQYNEQFF. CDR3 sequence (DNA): TGTGCCATCAGTGGACTCGGGACTCAGTACAATGAGCAGTTCTTC.

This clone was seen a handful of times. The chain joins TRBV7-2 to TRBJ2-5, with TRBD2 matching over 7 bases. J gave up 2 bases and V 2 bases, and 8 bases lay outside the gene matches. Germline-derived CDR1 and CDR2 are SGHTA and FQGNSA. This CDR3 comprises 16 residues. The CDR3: CASSLTWQGGQETQYF. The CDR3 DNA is TGTGCCAGCAGCTTAACGTGGCAGGGAGGGCAAGAGACCCAGTACTTC.

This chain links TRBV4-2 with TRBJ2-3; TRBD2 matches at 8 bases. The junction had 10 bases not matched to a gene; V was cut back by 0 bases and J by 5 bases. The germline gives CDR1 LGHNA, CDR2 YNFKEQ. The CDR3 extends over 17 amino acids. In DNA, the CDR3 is TGTGCCAGCAGCCAAGATCGCAGTAGCGGGGTTGAAGATACGCAGTATTTT. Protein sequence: CASSQDRSSGVEDTQYF.

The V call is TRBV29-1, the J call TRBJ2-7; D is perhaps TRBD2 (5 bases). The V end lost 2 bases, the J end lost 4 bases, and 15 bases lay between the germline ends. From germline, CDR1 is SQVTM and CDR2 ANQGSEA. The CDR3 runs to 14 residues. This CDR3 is CSVEYAGGNYEQYF. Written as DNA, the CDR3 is TGCAGCGTTGAATATGCAGGAGGCAATTACGAGCAGTACTTC.

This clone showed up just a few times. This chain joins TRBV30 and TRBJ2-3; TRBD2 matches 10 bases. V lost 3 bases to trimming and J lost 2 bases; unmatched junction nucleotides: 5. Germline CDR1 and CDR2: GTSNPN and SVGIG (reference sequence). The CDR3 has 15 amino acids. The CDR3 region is CAWSALAGFTDTQYF. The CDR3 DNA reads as TGTGCCTGGAGCGCACTAGCGGGATTCACAGATACGCAGTATTTT.

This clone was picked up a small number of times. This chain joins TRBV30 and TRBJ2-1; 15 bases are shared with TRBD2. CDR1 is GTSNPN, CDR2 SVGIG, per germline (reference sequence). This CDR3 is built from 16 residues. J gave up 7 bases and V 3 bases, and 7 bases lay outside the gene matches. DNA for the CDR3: TGTGCCTGGAGACCGGGACTAGCGGGAGGTGTTAATGAGCAGTTCTTC. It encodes CAWRPGLAGGVNEQFF. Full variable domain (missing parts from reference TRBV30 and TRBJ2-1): SQTIHQWPATLVQPVGSPLSLECTVEGTSNPNLYWYRQAAGRGLQLLFYSVGIGQISSEVPQNLSASRPQDRQFILSSKKLLLSDSGFYLCAWRPGLAGGVNEQFFGPGTRLTVL.

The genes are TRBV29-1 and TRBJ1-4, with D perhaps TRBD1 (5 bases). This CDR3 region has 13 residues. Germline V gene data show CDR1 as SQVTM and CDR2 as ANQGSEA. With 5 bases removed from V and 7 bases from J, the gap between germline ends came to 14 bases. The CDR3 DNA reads TGCAGCGTTCGGCGCAGGGCCGGTGAAAAACTGTTTTTT. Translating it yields CSVRRRAGEKLFF.

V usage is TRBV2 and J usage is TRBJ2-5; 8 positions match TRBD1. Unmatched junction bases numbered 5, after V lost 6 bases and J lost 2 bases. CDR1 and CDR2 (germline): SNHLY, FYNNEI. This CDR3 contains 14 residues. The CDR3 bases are TGTGCCAGCAGAGGAAGGACAGGGCAAGAGACCCAGTACTTC. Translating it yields CASRGRTGQETQYF.

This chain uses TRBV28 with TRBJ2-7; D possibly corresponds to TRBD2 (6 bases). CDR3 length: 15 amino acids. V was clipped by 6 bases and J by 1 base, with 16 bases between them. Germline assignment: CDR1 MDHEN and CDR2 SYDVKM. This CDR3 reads CASSVPGLLSYEQYF. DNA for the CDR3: TGTGCCAGCAGCGTACCGGGACTCCTGTCCTACGAGCAGTACTTC.

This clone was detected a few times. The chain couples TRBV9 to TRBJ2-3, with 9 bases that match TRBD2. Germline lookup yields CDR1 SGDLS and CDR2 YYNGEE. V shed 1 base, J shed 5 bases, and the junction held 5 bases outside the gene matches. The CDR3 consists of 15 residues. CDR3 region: CASSVSSGAVDTQYF. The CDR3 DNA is TGTGCCAGCAGCGTATCTAGCGGGGCGGTAGATACGCAGTATTTT.

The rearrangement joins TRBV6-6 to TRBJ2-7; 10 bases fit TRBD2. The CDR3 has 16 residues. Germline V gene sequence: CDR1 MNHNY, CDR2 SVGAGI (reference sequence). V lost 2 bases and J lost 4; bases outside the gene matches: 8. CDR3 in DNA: TGTGCCAGCAGTTACCTGGCTAGCGGGAGCGTGTACGAGCAGTACTTC. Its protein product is CASSYLASGSVYEQYF.

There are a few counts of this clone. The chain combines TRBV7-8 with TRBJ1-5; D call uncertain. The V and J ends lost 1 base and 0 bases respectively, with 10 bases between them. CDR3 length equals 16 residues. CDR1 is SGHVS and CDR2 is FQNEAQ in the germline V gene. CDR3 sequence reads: CASSLVAAYSNQPQHF. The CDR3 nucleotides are TGTGCCAGCAGCTTAGTGGCAGCTTATAGCAATCAGCCCCAGCATTTT.

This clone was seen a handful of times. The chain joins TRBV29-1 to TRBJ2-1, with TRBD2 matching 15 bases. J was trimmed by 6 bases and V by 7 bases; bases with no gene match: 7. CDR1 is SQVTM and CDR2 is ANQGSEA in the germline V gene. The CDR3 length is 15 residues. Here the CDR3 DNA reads TGCAGCGCAAGGACTAGCGGGAGGGCTCCCAATGAGCAGTTCTTC. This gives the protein CSARTSGRAPNEQFF.